The entry below describes one T cell receptor (beta chain). Authors' data handling: Nucleated cell number was recorded as an estimate derived from reference gene primer amplification. The protocol was immunoSEQ multiplex PCR, while the TCRdb copy is restricted to in-frame clones and leaves out a portion. V, J and clone size were drawn from that table, and D and trimming were deduced from the DNA. The sample contains about 150,000 clones, approximately 88% of which appear only once. The sample originates from a study of blood T cell repertoires in COVID-19. Study-wide background: Material from acute and convalescent COVID-19 was sourced from the United States, Italy and Spain. Sample material is recorded as cDNA or gDNA derived from T cells, B-cell-depleted T cells, or PBMCs.

The CDR3 consists of 12 residues. The V gene lost 7 bases and the J gene lost 7 bases, with 13 bases spanning the gap. Germline CDR1 reads SNHLY; CDR2 reads FYNNEI. The sequencing sample was made of peripheral blood. V and J are TRBV2 and TRBJ1-1, with a tentative D call TRBD1 (5 bases). This sequence originates from a man in his 60s with active or convalescent COVID-19. The CDR3 sequence is CASKRVGLEAFF. For the CDR3, the DNA is TGTGCCAGCAAAAGGGTGGGACTTGAAGCTTTCTTT.